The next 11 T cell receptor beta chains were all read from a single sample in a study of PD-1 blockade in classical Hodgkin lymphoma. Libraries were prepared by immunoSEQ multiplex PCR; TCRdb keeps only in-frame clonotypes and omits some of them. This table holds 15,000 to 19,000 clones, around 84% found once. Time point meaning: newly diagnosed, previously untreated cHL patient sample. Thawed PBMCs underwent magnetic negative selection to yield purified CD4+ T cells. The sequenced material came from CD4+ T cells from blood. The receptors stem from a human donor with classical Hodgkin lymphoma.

Here the CDR3 DNA reads TGTGCCAGCAGTCAAACTCAACCCCACTACAATGAGCAGTTCTTC. It is translated as CASSQTQPHYNEQFF. The chain links TRBV2 to TRBJ2-1; no definite D call. Looked up from germline, CDR1 is SNHLY and CDR2 is FYNNEI. The CDR3 loop spans 15 amino acids. V was shortened by 5 bases and J by 3 bases, with 14 bases between the two germline ends.

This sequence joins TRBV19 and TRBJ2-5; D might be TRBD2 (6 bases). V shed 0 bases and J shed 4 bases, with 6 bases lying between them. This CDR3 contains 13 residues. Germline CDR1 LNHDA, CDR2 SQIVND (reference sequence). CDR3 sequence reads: CASSIEGGETQYF. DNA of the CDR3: TGTGCCAGTAGTATAGAGGGAGGAGAGACCCAGTACTTC.

The CDR3 here is CASSQIQVLNTEAFF. The CDR3 DNA follows: TGTGCCAGCAGCCAAATACAGGTCTTGAACACTGAAGCTTTCTTT. The V call is TRBV4-2, the J call TRBJ1-1; tentatively, D is TRBD1 (5 bases). In germline, CDR1 is LGHNA, CDR2 YNFKEQ. The V end lost 2 bases, the J end lost 0 bases, and 10 bases lay between the germline ends. The CDR3 is made up of 15 amino acids.

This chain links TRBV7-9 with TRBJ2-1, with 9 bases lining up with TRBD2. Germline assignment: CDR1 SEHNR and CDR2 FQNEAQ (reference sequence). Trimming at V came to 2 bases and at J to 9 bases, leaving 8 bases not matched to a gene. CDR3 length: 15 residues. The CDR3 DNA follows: TGTGCCAGCAGCTTACGGGCGGGAGGGCCGGGTGAGCAGTTCTTC. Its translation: CASSLRAGGPGEQFF. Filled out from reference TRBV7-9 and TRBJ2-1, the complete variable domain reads DTGVSQNPRHKITKRGQNVTFRCDPISEHNRLYWYRQTLGQGPEFLTYFQNEAQLEKSRLLSDRFSAERPKGSFSTLEIQRTEQGDSAMYLCASSLRAGGPGEQFFGPGTRLTVL.

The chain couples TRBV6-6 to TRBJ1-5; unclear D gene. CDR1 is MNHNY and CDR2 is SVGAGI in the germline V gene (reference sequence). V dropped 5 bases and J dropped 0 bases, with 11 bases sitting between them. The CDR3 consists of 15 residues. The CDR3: CASSAGTHSNQPQHF. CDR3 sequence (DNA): TGTGCCAGCAGTGCGGGCACTCATAGCAATCAGCCCCAGCATTTT.

The CDR3 DNA reads as TGTGCCAGCAGGGTACAGGGTCGGGAGTTGGAAAAACTGTTTTTT. It specifies CASRVQGRELEKLFF. The chain links TRBV28 to TRBJ1-4; D might be TRBD1 (6 bases). Germline V gene data show CDR1 as MDHEN and CDR2 as SYDVKM. The CDR3 spans 15 residues. V lost 6 bases and J lost 8, with 19 bases in between.

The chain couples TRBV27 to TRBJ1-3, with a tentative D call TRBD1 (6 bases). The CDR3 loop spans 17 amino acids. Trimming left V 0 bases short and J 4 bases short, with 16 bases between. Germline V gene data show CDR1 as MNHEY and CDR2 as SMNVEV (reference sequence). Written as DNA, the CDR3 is TGTGCCAGCAGTTTATCGAGGACTGGGGGGCACGGAAACACCATATATTTT. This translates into CASSLSRTGGHGNTIYF.

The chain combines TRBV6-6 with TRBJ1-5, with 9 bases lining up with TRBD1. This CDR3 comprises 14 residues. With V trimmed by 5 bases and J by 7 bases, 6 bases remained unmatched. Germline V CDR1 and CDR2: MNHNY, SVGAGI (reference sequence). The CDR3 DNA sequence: TGTGCCAGCAGTACAGGGGGCGTGAGACAGCCCCAGCATTTT. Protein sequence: CASSTGGVRQPQHF.

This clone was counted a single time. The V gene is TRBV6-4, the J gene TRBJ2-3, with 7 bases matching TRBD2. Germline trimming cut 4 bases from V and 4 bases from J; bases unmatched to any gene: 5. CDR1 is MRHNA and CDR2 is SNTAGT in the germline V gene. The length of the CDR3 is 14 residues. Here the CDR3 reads CASSAQAGADTQYF. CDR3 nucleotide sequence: TGTGCCAGCAGTGCCCAGGCGGGGGCAGATACGCAGTATTTT.

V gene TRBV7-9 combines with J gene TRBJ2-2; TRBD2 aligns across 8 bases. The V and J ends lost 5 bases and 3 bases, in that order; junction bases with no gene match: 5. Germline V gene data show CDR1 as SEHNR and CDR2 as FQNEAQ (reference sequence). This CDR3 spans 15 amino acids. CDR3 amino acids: CASSPRGGYTGELFF. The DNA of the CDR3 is TGTGCCAGCAGCCCACGGGGGGGTTACACCGGGGAGCTGTTTTTT. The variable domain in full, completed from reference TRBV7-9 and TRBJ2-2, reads DTGVSQNPRHKITKRGQNVTFRCDPISEHNRLYWYRQTLGQGPEFLTYFQNEAQLEKSRLLSDRFSAERPKGSFSTLEIQRTEQGDSAMYLCASSPRGGYTGELFFGEGSRLTVL.

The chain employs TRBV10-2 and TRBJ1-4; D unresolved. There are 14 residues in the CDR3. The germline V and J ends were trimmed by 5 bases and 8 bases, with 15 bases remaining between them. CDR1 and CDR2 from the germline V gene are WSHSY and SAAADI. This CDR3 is CASSLTADREKLFF. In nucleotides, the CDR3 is TGCGCCAGCAGTCTGACCGCTGATCGAGAAAAACTGTTTTTT.